Shown below are 17 T cell receptor beta chains from a single sample sequenced in a study of CD8+ T cells in alopecia areata. Treatment: oral pan-JAK inhibitor, 5-10 mg twice daily. Extracted RNA was reverse transcribed, and the resulting cDNA served as sequencing template. Sequencing was performed with immunoSEQ multiplex PCR; in TCRdb, only in-frame clones are kept and a portion is missing. The data show about 100,000 clones, 65% to 85% seen once. The input for sequencing was CD8+ T cells sorted from blood, taken at week 24, from a patient treated with tofacitinib. These receptors originate from a human donor with alopecia areata.

J is TRBJ2-3 and V is TRBV29-1; 9 nucleotides match TRBD2. This CDR3 has 15 residues. Germline trimming cut 3 bases from V and 6 bases from J; bases unmatched to any gene: 10. The germline gives CDR1 SQVTM, CDR2 ANQGSEA. The CDR3 sequence: CSVDALAGTGDTQYF. DNA of the CDR3: TGCAGCGTTGACGCGCTAGCGGGGACCGGTGATACGCAGTATTTT.

This chain links TRBV19 with TRBJ2-1; weak D call: TRBD2 (5 bases). Between the trimmed V and J ends, which lost 0 bases and 6 bases, there was a span of 12 bases. This CDR3 spans 15 amino acids. Germline V gene sequence: CDR1 LNHDA, CDR2 SQIVND (reference sequence). CDR3 in amino acids: CASSIDYRDTNEQFF. The CDR3 DNA is TGTGCCAGTAGTATAGATTACCGGGATACCAATGAGCAGTTCTTC.

The rearrangement uses TRBV6-5 and TRBJ2-1; 9 nucleotides match TRBD2. Trimming took 2 bases from V and 3 from J; bases not matched to a gene: 2. Germline V lookup: CDR1 MNHEY, CDR2 SVGAGI. The CDR3 has 15 residues. CDR3 loop: CASSYSGGHYNEQFF. CDR3 coding DNA: TGTGCCAGCAGTTACAGCGGGGGGCACTACAATGAGCAGTTCTTC.

This clone appeared a few times. The chain carries TRBV7-2 and TRBJ2-3; perhaps D is TRBD1 or TRBD2 (6 bases each). The V gene lost 0 bases and the J gene lost 0 bases, with 13 bases spanning the gap. Germline-derived CDR1 and CDR2 are SGHTA and FQGNSA. This CDR3 contains 17 residues. CDR3 residues: CASSLASRGHSTDTQYF. CDR3 sequence (DNA): TGTGCCAGCAGCTTAGCGAGTCGGGGGCATAGCACAGATACGCAGTATTTT.

This chain connects TRBV7-9 to TRBJ2-7, with unresolved D. Germline V gene lookup returns CDR1 SEHNR and CDR2 FQNEAQ (reference sequence). The CDR3 totals 13 residues. Trimming removed 7 bases from V and 7 bases from J, with 17 bases in between. The CDR3 DNA sequence: TGTGCCAGCACCTCGGTCCCACGCGGAGAGCAGTACTTC. Protein sequence: CASTSVPRGEQYF.

This sequence joins TRBV7-8 and TRBJ2-7; 9 positions match TRBD2. Germline CDR1 SGHVS, CDR2 FQNEAQ. V lost 1 base to trimming and J lost 7 bases; unmatched junction nucleotides: 8. The CDR3 is made up of 15 amino acids. CDR3 DNA: TGTGCCAGCAGCTTAGTGTCTAGCGGGGCTCGGGAGCAGTACTTC. This codes for CASSLVSSGAREQYF.

This clone was detected only a few times. V is TRBV6-5 and J is TRBJ2-1; 7 bases match TRBD2. CDR1 is MNHEY and CDR2 is SVGAGI in the germline V gene. Trimming at V came to 4 bases and at J to 7 bases, leaving 4 bases not matched to a gene. The CDR3 runs 13 residues. The CDR3 DNA reads as TGTGCCAGCAGTTTCCAGGGAGGGAATGAGCAGTTCTTC. It is translated as CASSFQGGNEQFF.

The chain recombines TRBV30 with TRBJ2-1, with 12 bases fitting TRBD2. Germline CDR1 GTSNPN, CDR2 SVGIG (reference sequence). V shed 0 bases and J 13 bases; nucleotides not matched to a gene: 10. This CDR3 is 15 amino acids long. The CDR3 DNA reads as TGTGCCTGGAGTGTACCACTAGCGGGGGGCCGCGATCAGTTCTTC. Residues: CAWSVPLAGGRDQFF.

The chain couples TRBV5-1 to TRBJ2-5; 13 bases line up with TRBD2. The CDR3 spans 15 residues. The V gene's germline CDR1 is SGHRS and CDR2 YFSETQ. Unmatched junction bases numbered 1, after V lost 2 bases and J lost 3 bases. In DNA, the CDR3 is TGCGCCAGCAGCTTCGGACTAGCGGGGGAAGAGACCCAGTACTTC. This encodes CASSFGLAGEETQYF.

V and J are TRBV23-1 and TRBJ2-5, with 16 nucleotides matching TRBD2. TRBV23-1 is flagged as an ORF with uncertain function. This CDR3 is 20 amino acids long. V lost 0 bases, J lost 4 bases, and 11 bases stayed unmatched. The CDR3 loop reads CASSQSPGLAGGRGGETQYF. Written as DNA, the CDR3 is TGCGCCAGCAGTCAATCACCGGGACTAGCGGGGGGGCGCGGTGGAGAGACCCAGTACTTC.

This chain connects TRBV27 to TRBJ1-2; D might be TRBD1 (5 bases). Trimming took 6 bases from V and 6 from J, leaving 17 bases between them. The CDR3 extends over 14 amino acids. Germline CDR1 reads MNHEY; CDR2 reads SMNVEV (reference sequence). CDR3 sequence: CASRPLGVADGYTF. In DNA, the CDR3 is TGTGCCAGCAGGCCCCTGGGGGTTGCGGATGGCTACACCTTC.

V usage is TRBV29-1 and J usage is TRBJ1-2; 7 nucleotides line up with TRBD1. The germline V gene encodes CDR1 SQVTM and CDR2 ANQGSEA. CDR3 length equals 14 residues. V was clipped by 0 bases and J by 0 bases; unmatched bases: 1. In DNA, the CDR3 is TGCAGCGTTGAAGAGACAGGGTCTAACTATGGCTACACCTTC. This encodes CSVEETGSNYGYTF.

The V and J genes are TRBV6-5 and TRBJ2-1, with 7 positions matching TRBD2. Per the germline V gene, CDR1 is MNHEY and CDR2 is SVGAGI. The CDR3 consists of 15 residues. V dropped 0 bases and J dropped 9; count of bases not matched to a gene: 8. CDR3 sequence: CASSYSGGGVGEQFF. The CDR3 DNA follows: TGTGCCAGCAGTTACTCCGGGGGAGGGGTAGGTGAGCAGTTCTTC.

J is TRBJ2-1 and V is TRBV5-4, with a possible D match to TRBD1 (6 bases). The germline V gene encodes CDR1 SGHNT and CDR2 YYREEE (reference sequence). With 0 bases removed from V and 14 bases from J, the gap between germline ends came to 18 bases. The CDR3 extends over 14 amino acids. The CDR3 sequence is CASSLAGVGGREFF. CDR3 bases: TGTGCCAGCAGCTTGGCCGGGGTAGGGGGAAGGGAGTTCTTC.

This chain's CDR3 is CASALGSNEQFF. CDR3 in DNA: TGTGCCAGCGCCTTGGGTTCCAATGAGCAGTTCTTC. This chain connects TRBV27 to TRBJ2-1; D is unresolved. V was shortened by 8 bases and J by 6 bases, with 11 bases between the two germline ends. The V gene's germline CDR1 is MNHEY and CDR2 SMNVEV (reference sequence). The CDR3 extends over 12 amino acids.

The chain has TRBV7-9 and TRBJ1-1; 7 bases match TRBD1. The CDR3 loop spans 16 amino acids. The V and J ends lost 5 bases and 4 bases, in that order; junction bases with no gene match: 13. Germline lookup yields CDR1 SEHNR and CDR2 FQNEAQ (reference sequence). The CDR3 reads CASSPSGRGSSTEAFF. The DNA of the CDR3 is TGTGCCAGCAGCCCGAGCGGCAGGGGGTCTAGCACTGAAGCTTTCTTT.

V usage is TRBV2 and J usage is TRBJ1-1; no clear D. CDR1 is SNHLY and CDR2 is FYNNEI in the germline V gene. The CDR3 has 17 residues. Trimming took off 4 bases at V and 0 bases at J, with 18 bases between the two ends. CDR3 in DNA: TGTGCCAGCAGTGGGTCGGACGGAGACGCGATGAACACTGAAGCTTTCTTT. This gives the protein CASSGSDGDAMNTEAFF.